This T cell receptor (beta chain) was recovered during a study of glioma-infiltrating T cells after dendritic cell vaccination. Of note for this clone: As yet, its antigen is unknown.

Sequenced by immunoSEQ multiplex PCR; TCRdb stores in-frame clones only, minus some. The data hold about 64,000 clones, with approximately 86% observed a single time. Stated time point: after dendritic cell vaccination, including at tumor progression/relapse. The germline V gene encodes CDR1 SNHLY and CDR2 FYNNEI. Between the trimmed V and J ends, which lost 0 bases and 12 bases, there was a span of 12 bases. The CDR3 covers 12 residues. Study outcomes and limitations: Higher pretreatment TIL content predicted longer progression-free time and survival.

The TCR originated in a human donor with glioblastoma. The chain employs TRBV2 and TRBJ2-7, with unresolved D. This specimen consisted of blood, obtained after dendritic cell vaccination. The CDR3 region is CASSEAPQRMYF. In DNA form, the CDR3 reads TGTGCCAGCAGTGAAGCTCCACAAAGAATGTACTTC.